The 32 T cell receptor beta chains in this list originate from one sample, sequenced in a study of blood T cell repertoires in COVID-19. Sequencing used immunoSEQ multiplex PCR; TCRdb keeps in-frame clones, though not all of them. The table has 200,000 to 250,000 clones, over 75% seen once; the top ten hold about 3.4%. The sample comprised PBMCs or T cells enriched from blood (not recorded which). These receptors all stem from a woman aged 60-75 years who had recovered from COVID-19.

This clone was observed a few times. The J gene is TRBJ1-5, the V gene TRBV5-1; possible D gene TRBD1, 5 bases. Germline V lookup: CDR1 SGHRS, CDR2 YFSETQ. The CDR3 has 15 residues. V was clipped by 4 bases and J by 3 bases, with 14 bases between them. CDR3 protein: CASSPAAGPNQPQHF. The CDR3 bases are TGCGCCAGCAGCCCGGCGGCAGGGCCCAATCAGCCCCAGCATTTT. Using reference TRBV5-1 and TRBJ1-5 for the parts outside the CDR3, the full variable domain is KAGVTQTPRYLIKTRGQQVTLSCSPISGHRSVSWYQQTPGQGLQFLFEYFSETQRNKGNFPGRFSGRQFSNSRSEMNVSTLELGDSALYLCASSPAAGPNQPQHFGDGTRLSIL.

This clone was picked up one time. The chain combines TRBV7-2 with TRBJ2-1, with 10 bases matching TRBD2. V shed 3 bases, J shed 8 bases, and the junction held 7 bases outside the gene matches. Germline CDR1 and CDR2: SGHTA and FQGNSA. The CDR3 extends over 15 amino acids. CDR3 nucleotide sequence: TGTGCCAGCAGCTTCACTAGCGGGGAGCAACATGAGCAGTTCTTC. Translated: CASSFTSGEQHEQFF.

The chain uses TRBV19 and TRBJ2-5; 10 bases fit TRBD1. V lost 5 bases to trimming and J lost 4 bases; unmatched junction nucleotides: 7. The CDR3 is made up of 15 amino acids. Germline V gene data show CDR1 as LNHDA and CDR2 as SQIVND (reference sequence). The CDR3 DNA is TGTGCCAGTAGTGTTGGGACAGGGGAGGCAGAGACCCAGTACTTC. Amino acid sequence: CASSVGTGEAETQYF.

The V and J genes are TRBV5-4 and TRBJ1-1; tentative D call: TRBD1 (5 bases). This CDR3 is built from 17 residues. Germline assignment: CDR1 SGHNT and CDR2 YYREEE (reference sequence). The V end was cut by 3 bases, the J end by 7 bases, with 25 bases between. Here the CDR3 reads CASSWGGPGRRLIEAFF. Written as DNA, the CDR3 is TGTGCCAGCAGCTGGGGCGGGCCGGGGAGGCGGCTCATTGAAGCTTTCTTT.

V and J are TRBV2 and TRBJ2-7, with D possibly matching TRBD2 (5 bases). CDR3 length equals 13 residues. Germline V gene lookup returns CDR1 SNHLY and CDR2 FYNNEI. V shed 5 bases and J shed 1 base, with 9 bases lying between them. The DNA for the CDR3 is TGTGCCAGCAGTAGAGGAGGATCCTACGAGCAGTACTTC. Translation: CASSRGGSYEQYF.

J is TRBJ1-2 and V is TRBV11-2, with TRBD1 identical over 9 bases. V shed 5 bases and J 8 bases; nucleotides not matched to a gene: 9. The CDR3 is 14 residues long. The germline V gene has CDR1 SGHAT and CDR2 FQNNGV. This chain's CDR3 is CASSPLDRGSGYTF. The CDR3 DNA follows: TGTGCCAGCAGCCCCTTAGACAGGGGGAGCGGCTACACCTTC.

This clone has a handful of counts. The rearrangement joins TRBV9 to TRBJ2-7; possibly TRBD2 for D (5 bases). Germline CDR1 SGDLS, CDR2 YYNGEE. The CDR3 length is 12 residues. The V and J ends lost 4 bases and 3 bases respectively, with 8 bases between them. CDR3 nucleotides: TGTGCCAGCAGCCAGAGCGGCTACGAGCAGTACTTC. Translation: CASSQSGYEQYF. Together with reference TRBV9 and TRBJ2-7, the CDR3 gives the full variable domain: DSGVTQTPKHLITATGQRVTLRCSPRSGDLSVYWYQQSLDQGLQFLIQYYNGEERAKGNILERFSAQQFPDLHSELNLSSLELGDSALYFCASSQSGYEQYFGPGTRLTVT.

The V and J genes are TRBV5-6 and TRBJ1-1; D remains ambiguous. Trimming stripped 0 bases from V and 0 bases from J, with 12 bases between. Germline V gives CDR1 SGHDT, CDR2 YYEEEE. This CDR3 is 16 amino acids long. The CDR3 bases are TGTGCCAGCAGCTTGGGGGGAGTGATTCTGAACACTGAAGCTTTCTTT. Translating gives CASSLGGVILNTEAFF.

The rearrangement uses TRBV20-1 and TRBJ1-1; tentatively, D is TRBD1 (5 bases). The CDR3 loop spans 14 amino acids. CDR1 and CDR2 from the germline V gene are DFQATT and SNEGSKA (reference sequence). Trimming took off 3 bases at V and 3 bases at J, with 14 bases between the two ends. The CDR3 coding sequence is TGCAGTGCTAGTACTAGGGAGGGGTACACTGAAGCTTTCTTT. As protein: CSASTREGYTEAFF.

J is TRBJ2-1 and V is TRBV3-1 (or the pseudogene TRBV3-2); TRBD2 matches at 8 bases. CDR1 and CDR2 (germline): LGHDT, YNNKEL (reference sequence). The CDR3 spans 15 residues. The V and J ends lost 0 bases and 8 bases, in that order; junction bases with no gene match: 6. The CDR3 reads CASSQEGLGRDEQFF. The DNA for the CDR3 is TGTGCCAGCAGCCAAGAGGGACTAGGAAGGGATGAGCAGTTCTTC.

CDR3 residues: CASSLGAGQSSYNEQFF. The CDR3 coding sequence is TGTGCCAGCAGCTTGGGGGCCGGCCAGAGCTCCTACAATGAGCAGTTCTTC. J is TRBJ2-1 and V is TRBV5-4, with no clear D. This CDR3 is built from 17 residues. Germline V gives CDR1 SGHNT, CDR2 YYREEE (reference sequence). Trimming stripped 0 bases from V and 0 bases from J, with 13 bases between.

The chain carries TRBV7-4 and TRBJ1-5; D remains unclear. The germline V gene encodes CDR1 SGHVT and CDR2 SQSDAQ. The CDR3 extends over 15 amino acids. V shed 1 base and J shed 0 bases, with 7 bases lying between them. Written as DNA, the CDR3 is TGTGCCAGCAGCTTAGGGCATAATAGCAATCAGCCCCAGCATTTT. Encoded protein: CASSLGHNSNQPQHF.

This chain's CDR3 is CASSIIQVTGGRNSPLHF. DNA of the CDR3: TGTGCCAGCAGCATAATCCAGGTGACAGGGGGCAGGAATTCACCCCTCCACTTT. The chain couples TRBV5-5 to TRBJ1-6; 10 bases are a match to TRBD1. The germline CDR1 and CDR2 sequences are SGHKS and YYEKEE (reference sequence). The V gene end was trimmed by 4 bases and the J gene end by 7 bases; junction bases not matched to a gene: 14. CDR3 length: 18 amino acids.

CDR3 in amino acids: CASSLVPAGFVGELFF. As DNA, the CDR3 is TGTGCCAGCAGCTTAGTCCCTGCAGGGTTTGTCGGGGAGCTGTTTTTT. The chain couples TRBV7-2 to TRBJ2-2, with D possibly matching TRBD1 (5 bases). Trimming stripped 1 base from V and 7 bases from J, with 16 bases between. Looked up from germline, CDR1 is SGHTA and CDR2 is FQGNSA. CDR3 length: 16 residues. The entire variable domain, with the rest obtained from reference TRBV7-2 and TRBJ2-2, is as follows: GAGVSQSPSNKVTEKGKDVELRCDPISGHTALYWYRQSLGQGLEFLIYFQGNSAPDKSGLPSDRFSAERTGGSVSTLTIQRTQQEDSAVYLCASSLVPAGFVGELFFGEGSRLTVL.

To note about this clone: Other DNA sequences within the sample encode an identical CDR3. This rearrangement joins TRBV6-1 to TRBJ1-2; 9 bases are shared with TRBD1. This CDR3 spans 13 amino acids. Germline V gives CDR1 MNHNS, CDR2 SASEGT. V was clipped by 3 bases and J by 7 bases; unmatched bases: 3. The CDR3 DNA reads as TGTGCCAGCAGTGATCGACAGGGGGGTGGCTACACCTTC. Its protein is CASSDRQGGGYTF.

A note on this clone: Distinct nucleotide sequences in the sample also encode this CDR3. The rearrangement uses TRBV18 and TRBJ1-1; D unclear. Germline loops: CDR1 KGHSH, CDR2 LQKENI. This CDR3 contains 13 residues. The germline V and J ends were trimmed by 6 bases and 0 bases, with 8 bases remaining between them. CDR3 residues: CASSPTVNTEAFF. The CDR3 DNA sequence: TGTGCCAGCTCCCCTACAGTGAACACTGAAGCTTTCTTT.

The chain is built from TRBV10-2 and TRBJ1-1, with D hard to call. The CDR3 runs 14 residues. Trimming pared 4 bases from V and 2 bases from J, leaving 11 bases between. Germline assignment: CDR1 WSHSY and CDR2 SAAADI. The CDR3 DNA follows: TGCGCCAGCAGTGTAAACCAGGTTAACACTGAAGCTTTCTTT. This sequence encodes CASSVNQVNTEAFF.

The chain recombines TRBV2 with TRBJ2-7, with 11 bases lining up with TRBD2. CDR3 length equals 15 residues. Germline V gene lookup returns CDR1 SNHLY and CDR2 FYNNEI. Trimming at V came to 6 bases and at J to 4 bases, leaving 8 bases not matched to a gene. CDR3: CASRDRLAGKYEQYF. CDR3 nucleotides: TGTGCCAGCAGGGACCGACTAGCGGGAAAGTACGAGCAGTACTTC.

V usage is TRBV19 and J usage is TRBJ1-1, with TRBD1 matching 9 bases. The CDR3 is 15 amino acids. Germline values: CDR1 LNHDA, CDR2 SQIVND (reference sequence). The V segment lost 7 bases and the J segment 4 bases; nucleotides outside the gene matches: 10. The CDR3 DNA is TGTGCCAGTACTACTAGACAGGGGGTGTCCACTGAAGCTTTCTTT. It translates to CASTTRQGVSTEAFF.

The CDR3 nucleotides are TGCGCCAGCTTAAGACTAGCGGGGGCGCCCCAAGAGACCCAGTACTTC. Protein product: CASLRLAGAPQETQYF. This chain links TRBV5-1 with TRBJ2-5, with 12 bases that match TRBD2. CDR1 is SGHRS, CDR2 YFSETQ, per germline. This CDR3 is built from 16 residues. V gave up 7 bases and J gave up 1 base; unmatched junction bases: 8.

CDR3 in DNA: TGCGCCAGCAGCTCAGCGGGAGGTTATTACGAGCAGTACTTC. This sequence encodes CASSSAGGYYEQYF. This sequence joins TRBV5-1 and TRBJ2-7; 9 bases align to TRBD2. Losses at the gene ends were 3 bases for V and 4 bases for J; bases not matched to a gene: 5. Germline-derived CDR1 and CDR2 are SGHRS and YFSETQ. This CDR3 comprises 14 residues.

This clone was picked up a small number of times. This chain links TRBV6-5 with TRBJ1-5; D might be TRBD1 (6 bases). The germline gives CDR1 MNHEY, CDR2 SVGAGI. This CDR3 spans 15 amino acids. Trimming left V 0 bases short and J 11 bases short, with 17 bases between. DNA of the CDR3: TGTGCCAGCAGTTACTCTGGGACACCTTACTCGGCCCAGCATTTT. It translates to CASSYSGTPYSAQHF.

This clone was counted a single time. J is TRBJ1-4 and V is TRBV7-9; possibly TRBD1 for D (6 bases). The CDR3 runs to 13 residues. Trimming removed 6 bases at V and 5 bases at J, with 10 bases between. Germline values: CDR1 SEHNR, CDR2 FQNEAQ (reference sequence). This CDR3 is CASSTGSNEKLFF. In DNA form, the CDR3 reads TGTGCCAGCAGTACAGGGTCCAATGAAAAACTGTTTTTT.

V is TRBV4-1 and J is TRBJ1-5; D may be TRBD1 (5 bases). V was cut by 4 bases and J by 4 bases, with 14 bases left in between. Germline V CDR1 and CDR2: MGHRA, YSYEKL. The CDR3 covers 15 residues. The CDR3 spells CASSLGGSTNQPQHF. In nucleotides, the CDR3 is TGCGCCAGCAGCCTGGGGGGATCGACGAATCAGCCCCAGCATTTT.

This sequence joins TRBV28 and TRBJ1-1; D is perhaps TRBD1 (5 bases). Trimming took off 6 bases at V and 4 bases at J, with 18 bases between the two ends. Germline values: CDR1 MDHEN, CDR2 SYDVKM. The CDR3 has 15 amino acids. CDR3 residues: CASREEVGGTTEAFF. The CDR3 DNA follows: TGTGCCAGCAGGGAAGAAGTGGGCGGGACCACTGAAGCTTTCTTT.

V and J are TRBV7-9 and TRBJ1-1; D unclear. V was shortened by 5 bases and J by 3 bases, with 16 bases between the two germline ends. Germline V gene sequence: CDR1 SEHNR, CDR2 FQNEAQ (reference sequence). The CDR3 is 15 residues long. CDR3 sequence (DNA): TGTGCCAGCAGCCTAGACTTTTTCGGTGACACTGAAGCTTTCTTT. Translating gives CASSLDFFGDTEAFF.

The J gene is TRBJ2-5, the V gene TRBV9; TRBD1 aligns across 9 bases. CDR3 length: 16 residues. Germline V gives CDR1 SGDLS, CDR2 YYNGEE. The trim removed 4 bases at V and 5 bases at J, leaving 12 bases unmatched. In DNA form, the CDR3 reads TGTGCCAGCAGCTTCGGGACAGGGAGGGCCGCGGAGACCCAGTACTTC. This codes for CASSFGTGRAAETQYF.

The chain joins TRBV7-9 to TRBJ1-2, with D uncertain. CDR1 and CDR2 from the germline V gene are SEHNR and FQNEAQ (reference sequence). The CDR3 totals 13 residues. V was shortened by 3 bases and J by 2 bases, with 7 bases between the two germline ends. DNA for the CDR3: TGTGCCAGCAGCTTTGGTCAGAACTATGGCTACACCTTC. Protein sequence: CASSFGQNYGYTF.

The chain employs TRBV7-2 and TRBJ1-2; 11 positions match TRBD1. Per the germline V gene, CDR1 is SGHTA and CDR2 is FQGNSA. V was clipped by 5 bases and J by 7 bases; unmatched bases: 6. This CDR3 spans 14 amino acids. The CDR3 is CASSAGQGAVGYTF. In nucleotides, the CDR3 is TGTGCCAGCAGCGCAGGACAGGGGGCGGTTGGCTACACCTTC.

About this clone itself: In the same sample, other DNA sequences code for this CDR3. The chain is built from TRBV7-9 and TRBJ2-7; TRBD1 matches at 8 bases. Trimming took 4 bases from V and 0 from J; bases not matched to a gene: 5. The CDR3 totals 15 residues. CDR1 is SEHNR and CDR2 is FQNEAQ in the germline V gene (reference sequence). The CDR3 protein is CASSSRTGSSYEQYF. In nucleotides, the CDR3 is TGTGCCAGCAGCTCACGGACAGGGTCCTCCTACGAGCAGTACTTC.

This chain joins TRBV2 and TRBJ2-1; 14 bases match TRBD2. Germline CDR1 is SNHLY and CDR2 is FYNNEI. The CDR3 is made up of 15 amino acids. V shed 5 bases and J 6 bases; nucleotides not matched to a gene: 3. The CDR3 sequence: CASSLTSGRGNEQFF. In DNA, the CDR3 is TGTGCCAGCAGTTTGACTAGCGGGAGGGGCAATGAGCAGTTCTTC. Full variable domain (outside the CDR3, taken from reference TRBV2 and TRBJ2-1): EPEVTQTPSHQVTQMGQEVILRCVPISNHLYFYWYRQILGQKVEFLVSFYNNEISEKSEIFDDQFSVERPDGSNFTLKIRSTKLEDSAMYFCASSLTSGRGNEQFFGPGTRLTVL.

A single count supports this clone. CDR3 region: CASSSGPGPYGYTF. CDR3 coding DNA: TGTGCCAGCAGCTCTGGGCCAGGCCCGTATGGCTACACCTTC. The J gene is TRBJ1-2, the V gene TRBV27; D gene ambiguous. The V end was cut by 6 bases, the J end by 5 bases, with 16 bases between. The CDR3 extends over 14 amino acids. The germline V gene has CDR1 MNHEY and CDR2 SMNVEV (reference sequence).